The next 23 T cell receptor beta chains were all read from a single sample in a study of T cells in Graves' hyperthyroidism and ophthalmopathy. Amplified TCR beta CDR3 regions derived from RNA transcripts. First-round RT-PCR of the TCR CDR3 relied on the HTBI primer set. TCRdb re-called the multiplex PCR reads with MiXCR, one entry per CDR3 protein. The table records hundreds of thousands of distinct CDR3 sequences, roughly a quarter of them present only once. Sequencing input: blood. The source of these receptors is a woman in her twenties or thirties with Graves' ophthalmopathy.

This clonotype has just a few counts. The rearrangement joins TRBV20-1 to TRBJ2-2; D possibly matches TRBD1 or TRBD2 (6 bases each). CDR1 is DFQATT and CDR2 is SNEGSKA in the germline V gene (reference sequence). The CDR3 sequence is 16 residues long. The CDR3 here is CSVLVQGGLNTGELFF. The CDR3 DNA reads TGCAGCGTATTAGTACAGGGAGGTTTGAACACCGGGGAGCTGTTTTTT.

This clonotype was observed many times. The DNA of the CDR3 is TGCAGTGCTAGCCCCGCGACTAGCGGGGGGGTGACCCAGTACTTC. It yields the protein CSASPATSGGVTQYF. This chain joins TRBV20-1 and TRBJ2-5, with 14 positions matching TRBD2. The CDR3 is 15 residues long. Germline V lookup: CDR1 DFQATT, CDR2 SNEGSKA (reference sequence). V trimming: 3 bases; J trimming: 7 bases; junction bases outside the gene matches: 7.

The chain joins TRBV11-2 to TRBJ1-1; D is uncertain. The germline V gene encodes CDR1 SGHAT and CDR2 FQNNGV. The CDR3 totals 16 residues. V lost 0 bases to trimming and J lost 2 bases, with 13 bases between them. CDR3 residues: CASSLEPPWTNTEAFF. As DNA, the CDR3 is TGTGCCAGCAGCTTAGAGCCGCCTTGGACTAACACTGAAGCTTTCTTT.

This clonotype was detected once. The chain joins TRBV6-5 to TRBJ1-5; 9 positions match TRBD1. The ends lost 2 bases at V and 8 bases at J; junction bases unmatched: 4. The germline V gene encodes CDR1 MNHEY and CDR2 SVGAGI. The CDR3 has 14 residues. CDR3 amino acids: CASSYRDRAEPQHF. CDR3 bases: TGTGCCAGCAGTTACCGGGACAGGGCCGAGCCCCAGCATTTT.

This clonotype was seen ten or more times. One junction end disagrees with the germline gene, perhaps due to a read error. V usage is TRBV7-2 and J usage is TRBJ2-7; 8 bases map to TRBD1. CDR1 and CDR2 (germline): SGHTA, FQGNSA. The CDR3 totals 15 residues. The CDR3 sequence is CASSPRDRLHYGQYF. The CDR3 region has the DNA TGTGCCAGCAGCCCAAGGGACAGGTTACACTACGGGCAGTACTTC.

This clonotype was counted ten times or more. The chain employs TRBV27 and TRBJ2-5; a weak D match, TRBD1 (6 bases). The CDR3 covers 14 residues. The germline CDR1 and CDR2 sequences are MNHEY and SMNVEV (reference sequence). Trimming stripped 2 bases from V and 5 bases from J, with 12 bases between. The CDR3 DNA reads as TGTGCCAGCAGTTTAAATTGGGGGCAGGAGACCCAGTACTTC. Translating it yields CASSLNWGQETQYF.

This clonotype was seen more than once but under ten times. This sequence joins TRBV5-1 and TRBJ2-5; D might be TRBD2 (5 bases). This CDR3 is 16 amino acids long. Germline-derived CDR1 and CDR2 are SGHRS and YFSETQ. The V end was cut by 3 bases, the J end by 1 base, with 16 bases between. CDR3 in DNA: TGCGCCAGCAGCTACCGACTCTCGGAGGCCCAAGAGACCCAGTACTTC. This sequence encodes CASSYRLSEAQETQYF.

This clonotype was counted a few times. The DNA of the CDR3 is TGTGCCACCAGCAGAAATCAGGAGGGGAGGACTGAAGCTTTCTTT. It encodes CATSRNQEGRTEAFF. This chain uses TRBV15 with TRBJ1-1; maybe TRBD1 (5 bases). The CDR3 spans 15 residues. Deletions cut 2 bases from V and 5 bases from J, with 15 bases between. The germline V gene has CDR1 LNHNV and CDR2 YYDKDF (reference sequence).

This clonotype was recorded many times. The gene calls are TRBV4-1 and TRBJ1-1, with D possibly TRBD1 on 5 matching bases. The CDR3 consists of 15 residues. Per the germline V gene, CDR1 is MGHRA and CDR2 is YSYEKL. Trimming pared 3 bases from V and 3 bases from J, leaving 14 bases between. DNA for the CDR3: TGCGCCAGCAGCCAGGTTACCGGAGGGGACACTGAAGCTTTCTTT. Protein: CASSQVTGGDTEAFF.

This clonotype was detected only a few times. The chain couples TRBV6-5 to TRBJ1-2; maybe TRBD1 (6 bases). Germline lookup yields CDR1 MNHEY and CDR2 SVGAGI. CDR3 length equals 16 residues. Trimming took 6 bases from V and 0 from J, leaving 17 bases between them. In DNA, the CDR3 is TGTGCCAGCAGCTACGACAGGTCTCGACCTAACTATGGCTACACCTTC. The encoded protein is CASSYDRSRPNYGYTF.

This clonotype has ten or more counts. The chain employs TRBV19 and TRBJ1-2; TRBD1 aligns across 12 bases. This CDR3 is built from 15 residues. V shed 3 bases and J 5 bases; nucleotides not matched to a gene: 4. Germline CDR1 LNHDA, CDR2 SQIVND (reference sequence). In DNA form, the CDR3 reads TGTGCCAGTAGTATGGGGACAGGGGGCGCGTATGGCTACACCTTC. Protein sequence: CASSMGTGGAYGYTF.

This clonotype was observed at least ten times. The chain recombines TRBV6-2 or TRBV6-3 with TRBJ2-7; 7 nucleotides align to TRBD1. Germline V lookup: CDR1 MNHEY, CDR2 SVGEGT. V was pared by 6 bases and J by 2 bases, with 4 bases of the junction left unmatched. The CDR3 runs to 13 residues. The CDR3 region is CASRTTGTYEQYF. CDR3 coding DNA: TGTGCCAGCAGGACGACAGGGACCTACGAGCAGTACTTC.

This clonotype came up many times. The CDR3 loop is CASSYLTRQMAYGYTF. CDR3 DNA sequence: TGTGCCAGCAGTTACCTAACCAGACAGATGGCATATGGCTACACCTTC. The rearrangement uses TRBV12-3 or TRBV12-4 and TRBJ1-2; tentatively, D is TRBD1 (5 bases). Trimming took 4 bases from V and 5 from J, leaving 20 bases between them. The CDR3 has 16 amino acids.

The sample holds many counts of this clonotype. The CDR3 protein is CAISDSLRTYEQYF. The DNA of the CDR3 is TGTGCCATCAGTGATTCCTTGAGGACCTACGAGCAGTACTTC. The chain is built from TRBV10-3 and TRBJ2-7; D is unclear. Per the germline V gene, CDR1 is ENHRY and CDR2 is SYGVKD. V was clipped by 3 bases and J by 2 bases, with 11 bases between them. The CDR3 is made up of 14 amino acids.

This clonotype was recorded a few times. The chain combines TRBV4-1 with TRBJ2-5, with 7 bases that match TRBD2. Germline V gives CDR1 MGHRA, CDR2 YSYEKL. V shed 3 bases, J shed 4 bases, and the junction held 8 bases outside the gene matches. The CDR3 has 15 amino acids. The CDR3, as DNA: TGCGCCAGCAGCCAGGGGGGGGTGGTCTTAGAGACCCAGTACTTC. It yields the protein CASSQGGVVLETQYF.

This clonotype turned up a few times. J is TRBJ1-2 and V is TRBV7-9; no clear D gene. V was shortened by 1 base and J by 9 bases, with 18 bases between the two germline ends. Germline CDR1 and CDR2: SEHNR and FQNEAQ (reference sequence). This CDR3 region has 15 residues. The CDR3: CASSLVGLQTGSYTF. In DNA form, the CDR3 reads TGTGCCAGCAGCTTAGTTGGGCTACAAACGGGTAGCTACACCTTC. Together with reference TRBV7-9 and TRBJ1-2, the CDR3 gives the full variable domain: DTGVSQNPRHKITKRGQNVTFRCDPISEHNRLYWYRQTLGQGPEFLTYFQNEAQLEKSRLLSDRFSAERPKGSFSTLEIQRTEQGDSAMYLCASSLVGLQTGSYTFGSGTRLTVV.

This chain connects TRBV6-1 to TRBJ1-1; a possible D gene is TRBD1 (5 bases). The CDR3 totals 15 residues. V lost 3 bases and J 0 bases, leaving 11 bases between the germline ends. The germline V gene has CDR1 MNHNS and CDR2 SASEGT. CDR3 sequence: CASSEPGRLNTEAFF. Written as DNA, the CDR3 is TGTGCCAGCAGTGAGCCGGGACGGTTGAACACTGAAGCTTTCTTT.

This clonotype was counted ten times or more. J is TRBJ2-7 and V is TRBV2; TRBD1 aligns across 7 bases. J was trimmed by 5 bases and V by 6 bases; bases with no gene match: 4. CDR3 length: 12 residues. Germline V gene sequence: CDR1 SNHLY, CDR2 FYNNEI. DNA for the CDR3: TGTGCCAGCAGGGGGGACAGCCACGAGCAGTACTTC. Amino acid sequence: CASRGDSHEQYF.

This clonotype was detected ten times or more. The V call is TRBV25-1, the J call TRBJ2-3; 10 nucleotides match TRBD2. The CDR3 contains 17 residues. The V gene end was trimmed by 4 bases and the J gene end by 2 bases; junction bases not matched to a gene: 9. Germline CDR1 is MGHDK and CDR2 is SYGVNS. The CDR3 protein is CASSGASGGEVTDTQYF. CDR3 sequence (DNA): TGTGCCAGCAGTGGGGCTAGCGGGGGCGAGGTCACAGATACGCAGTATTTT.

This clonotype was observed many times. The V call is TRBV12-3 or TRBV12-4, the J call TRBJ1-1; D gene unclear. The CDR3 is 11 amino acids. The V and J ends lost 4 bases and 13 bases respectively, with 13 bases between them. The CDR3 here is CASSSGVRSFF. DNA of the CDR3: TGTGCCAGCAGTTCTGGTGTAAGAAGTTTCTTT.

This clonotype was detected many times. CDR3 protein: CSARVPGGDYGYTF. In nucleotides, the CDR3 is TGCAGTGCTAGAGTGCCAGGGGGTGACTATGGCTACACCTTC. The J gene is TRBJ1-2, the V gene TRBV20-1; 7 positions agree with TRBD1. The junction had 5 bases not matched to a gene; V was cut back by 1 base and J by 3 bases. CDR1 is DFQATT, CDR2 SNEGSKA, per germline (reference sequence). The CDR3 sequence is 14 residues long.

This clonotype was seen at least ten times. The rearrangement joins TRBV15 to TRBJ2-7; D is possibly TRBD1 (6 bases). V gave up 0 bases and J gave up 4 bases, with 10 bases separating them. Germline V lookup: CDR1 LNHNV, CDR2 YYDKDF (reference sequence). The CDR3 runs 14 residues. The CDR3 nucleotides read TGTGCCACCAGCAGAGAGAAACAGGGTTACGAGCAGTACTTC. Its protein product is CATSREKQGYEQYF.

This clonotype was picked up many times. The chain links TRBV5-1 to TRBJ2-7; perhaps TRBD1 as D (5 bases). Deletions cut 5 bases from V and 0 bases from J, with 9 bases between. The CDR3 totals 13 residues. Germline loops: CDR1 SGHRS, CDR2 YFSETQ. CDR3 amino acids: CASRKTDSYEQYF. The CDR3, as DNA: TGCGCCAGCAGAAAGACAGACTCCTACGAGCAGTACTTC.